Presented here are 21 T cell receptor beta chains from one specimen sequenced in a study of blood T cell repertoires in COVID-19 (dated by TCRdb to about 2020). The library was produced with the immunoSEQ multiplex PCR assay. TCRdb provides this immuneACCESS table in a form limited to in-frame rearrangements. Some clones are lacking; in checked studies, under half of them reflect an unresolved V gene, and why the rest are absent is not known. For this sample the table gives 350,000 to 400,000 clones, of which just over 90% were detected only once. More than 0.85% of the sample is held by the ten biggest clonotypes. Material for sequencing was PBMCs or T cells enriched from blood (not recorded which). These receptors were collected from a woman aged 40 to 50 who had been exposed to COVID-19.

V gene TRBV2 combines with J gene TRBJ1-6; the D is unclear. This CDR3 region has 13 residues. Germline assignment: CDR1 SNHLY and CDR2 FYNNEI. Trimming pared 11 bases from V and 11 bases from J, leaving 19 bases between. As DNA, the CDR3 is TGTGCCGCACACAGACCGACCGGGGCACCCCTCCACTTT. Protein: CAAHRPTGAPLHF.

The chain combines TRBV28 with TRBJ2-1, with 8 bases fitting TRBD1. Losses at the gene ends were 4 bases for V and 0 bases for J; bases not matched to a gene: 20. CDR1 and CDR2 from the germline V gene are MDHEN and SYDVKM. The CDR3 covers 21 residues. For the CDR3, the DNA is TGTGCCAGCAGTTCCGGCCTACGTTGGGGACAGGTAAAGAGCTCCTACAATGAGCAGTTCTTC. It specifies CASSSGLRWGQVKSSYNEQFF.

The rearrangement links TRBV30 to TRBJ1-3; maybe TRBD1 (5 bases). Trimming pared 2 bases from V and 0 bases from J, leaving 26 bases between. Germline V CDR1 and CDR2: GTSNPN, SVGIG (reference sequence). CDR3 size: 20 residues. This CDR3 reads CAWSRREAGWGVDSGNTIYF. CDR3 nucleotide sequence: TGTGCCTGGAGTCGAAGGGAGGCCGGTTGGGGGGTGGACTCTGGAAACACCATATATTTT.

V gene TRBV10-3 combines with J gene TRBJ1-6, with D perhaps TRBD1 (5 bases). This CDR3 contains 15 residues. The germline V gene has CDR1 ENHRY and CDR2 SYGVKD. Trimming stripped 2 bases from V and 7 bases from J, with 12 bases between. CDR3 region: CAISEEAGPNSPLHF. CDR3 nucleotides: TGTGCCATCAGTGAGGAGGCAGGGCCGAATTCACCCCTCCACTTT.

V usage is TRBV5-1 and J usage is TRBJ1-6, with 7 bases fitting TRBD1. The germline V gene has CDR1 SGHRS and CDR2 YFSETQ. Trimming cost V 3 bases and J 7 bases; bases outside gene matches: 10. CDR3 length: 16 amino acids. The CDR3 sequence: CASSSWPTGRNSPLHF. The CDR3 coding sequence is TGCGCCAGCAGCTCCTGGCCGACAGGGCGGAATTCACCCCTCCACTTT.

The V gene is TRBV5-5, the J gene TRBJ2-3; TRBD1 aligns across 7 bases. Germline lookup yields CDR1 SGHKS and CDR2 YYEKEE (reference sequence). The CDR3 covers 15 residues. V trimming: 0 bases; J trimming: 1 base; junction bases outside the gene matches: 2. The CDR3 coding sequence is TGTGCCAGCAGCTTGGACGGACAGGGCACAGATACGCAGTATTTT. Protein: CASSLDGQGTDTQYF.

The V call is TRBV27, the J call TRBJ1-4; D not resolved. CDR1 and CDR2 from the germline V gene are MNHEY and SMNVEV (reference sequence). The CDR3 consists of 16 residues. Deletions cut 2 bases from V and 2 bases from J, with 12 bases between. The CDR3 DNA reads as TGTGCCAGCAGTTTAAGAGGGTTTGGGACTAATGAAAAACTGTTTTTT. Its protein is CASSLRGFGTNEKLFF.

This clone appeared a single time. The chain carries TRBV5-1 and TRBJ1-2; TRBD1 might be the D (6 bases). The CDR3 contains 12 residues. In germline, CDR1 is SGHRS, CDR2 YFSETQ. Trimming removed 4 bases at V and 8 bases at J, with 12 bases between. CDR3: CASSATGNGYTF. The CDR3 nucleotides read TGCGCCAGCAGCGCTACAGGGAACGGCTACACCTTC.

The V call is TRBV18, the J call TRBJ2-3, with 7 positions matching TRBD1. Trimming cost V 2 bases and J 1 base; bases outside gene matches: 6. This CDR3 spans 16 amino acids. Germline-derived CDR1 and CDR2 are KGHSH and LQKENI. CDR3 residues: CASSPKQGLGTDTQYF. CDR3 bases: TGTGCCAGCTCACCAAAACAGGGGTTGGGCACAGATACGCAGTATTTT. Full variable domain (outside the CDR3, taken from reference TRBV18 and TRBJ2-3): NAGVMQNPRHLVRRRGQEARLRCSPMKGHSHVYWYRQLPEEGLKFMVYLQKENIIDESGMPKERFSAEFPKEGPSILRIQQVVRGDSAAYFCASSPKQGLGTDTQYFGPGTRLTVL.

This chain joins TRBV7-8 and TRBJ1-2; D is unclear. Per the germline V gene, CDR1 is SGHVS and CDR2 is FQNEAQ. The CDR3 runs 14 residues. Trimming shortened V by 5 bases and J by 6 bases, and 16 bases separated the two germline ends. The DNA for the CDR3 is TGTGCCAGCAGCCCCCGGGGAAGGGTCGATGGCTACACCTTC. This sequence encodes CASSPRGRVDGYTF.

The V call is TRBV6-4, the J call TRBJ2-7, with D possibly being TRBD2 (5 bases). V was clipped by 4 bases and J by 2 bases, with 12 bases between them. The CDR3 totals 14 residues. The V gene's germline CDR1 is MRHNA and CDR2 SNTAGT. The CDR3 nucleotides are TGTGCCAGCAGTGTAGATCCGGGAACCTACGAGCAGTACTTC. Amino acids: CASSVDPGTYEQYF.

The chain uses TRBV15 and TRBJ2-1, with D possibly TRBD2 on 6 matching bases. V was shortened by 1 base and J by 6 bases, with 10 bases between the two germline ends. Germline values: CDR1 LNHNV, CDR2 YYDKDF (reference sequence). The CDR3 runs to 14 residues. The CDR3 reads CATSRGGTPNEQFF. The CDR3 nucleotides are TGTGCCACCAGCAGAGGGGGGACTCCCAATGAGCAGTTCTTC.

The chain employs TRBV30 and TRBJ1-5; 9 nucleotides line up with TRBD1. Losses at the gene ends were 2 bases for V and 9 bases for J; bases not matched to a gene: 5. The CDR3 sequence is 13 residues long. CDR1 and CDR2 from the germline V gene are GTSNPN and SVGIG (reference sequence). As DNA, the CDR3 is TGTGCCTGGAGTCCGACAGGGGGTGGGCCCCAGCATTTT. As protein: CAWSPTGGGPQHF.

This rearrangement joins TRBV9 to TRBJ2-3; no definite D call. The CDR3 covers 14 residues. CDR1 is SGDLS and CDR2 is YYNGEE in the germline V gene. V lost 3 bases, J lost 1 base, and 9 bases lay in between. The CDR3 is CASSAATGTDTQYF. As DNA, the CDR3 is TGTGCCAGCAGCGCCGCAACAGGCACAGATACGCAGTATTTT.

This chain connects TRBV24-1 to TRBJ2-5, with 9 bases lining up with TRBD1. With 3 bases clipped from V and 5 bases from J, the junction kept 6 bases outside the gene matches. CDR1 is KGHDR and CDR2 is SFDVKD in the germline V gene. The CDR3 consists of 15 residues. The CDR3, as DNA: TGTGCCACCAGTGATCGGGGACAGGGTATGGAGACCCAGTACTTC. Residues: CATSDRGQGMETQYF.

The V call is TRBV7-2, the J call TRBJ1-4; D is unclear. Germline V lookup: CDR1 SGHTA, CDR2 FQGNSA. This CDR3 comprises 13 residues. With 4 bases removed from V and 8 bases from J, the gap between germline ends came to 11 bases. CDR3 coding DNA: TGTGCCAGCAGCTCGCTGACTGAGGAAAAACTGTTTTTT. Protein sequence: CASSSLTEEKLFF.

The chain is built from TRBV18 and TRBJ2-5; TRBD1 aligns across 7 bases. V shed 5 bases and J 2 bases; nucleotides not matched to a gene: 8. Germline V gene data show CDR1 as KGHSH and CDR2 as LQKENI. The CDR3 has 15 residues. CDR3 amino acids: CASSRPTGIQETQYF. Written as DNA, the CDR3 is TGTGCCAGCTCAAGGCCGACAGGGATTCAAGAGACCCAGTACTTC.

This chain links TRBV19 with TRBJ2-4; D perhaps matches TRBD1 (6 bases). Germline CDR1 reads LNHDA; CDR2 reads SQIVND (reference sequence). This CDR3 has 16 amino acids. Deletions cut 1 base from V and 1 base from J, with 11 bases between. CDR3: CASSIVRTGAKNIQYF. The CDR3 nucleotides read TGTGCCAGTAGTATAGTCCGAACAGGGGCCAAAAACATTCAGTACTTC.

The CDR3 DNA is TGTGCCAGCAGCTACGGGACAGGGGTGGGGAATGAGCAGTTCTTC. This codes for CASSYGTGVGNEQFF. This chain links TRBV5-5 with TRBJ2-1, with 10 bases lining up with TRBD1. This CDR3 is 15 amino acids long. Losses at the gene ends were 3 bases for V and 7 bases for J; bases not matched to a gene: 7. Germline V lookup: CDR1 SGHKS, CDR2 YYEKEE (reference sequence).

This chain links TRBV9 with TRBJ2-7, with a weak D call TRBD2 (5 bases). V lost 0 bases, J lost 1 base, and 14 bases lay in between. From germline, CDR1 is SGDLS and CDR2 YYNGEE. The CDR3 spans 16 residues. CDR3 nucleotide sequence: TGTGCCAGCAGCGTAGATGGTGGAGGACGGTCCTACGAGCAGTACTTC. Amino acids: CASSVDGGGRSYEQYF.

CDR3 amino acids: CASSEQGPTAEAFF. Written as DNA, the CDR3 is TGTGCCAGCAGCGAACAGGGCCCTACCGCTGAAGCTTTCTTT. This chain joins TRBV7-8 and TRBJ1-1, with a weak D call TRBD1 (6 bases). CDR1 is SGHVS, CDR2 FQNEAQ, per germline. The CDR3 consists of 14 residues. The V gene lost 5 bases and the J gene lost 6 bases, with 16 bases spanning the gap.